The rows below give T cell receptor beta chains drawn from one sample of a study of siplizumab effects on memory and regulatory T cells. Libraries were prepared by immunoSEQ multiplex PCR; TCRdb keeps only in-frame clonotypes and omits some of them. The profile shows about 100,000 clones, 91% of them singletons. The source material was CD4+ T cells sorted from blood. Source of these receptors: a human donor in good health. Each CDR3 is given with its conserved first and last residue. The order of the fields is V gene, J gene, CDR3 length, D gene, clone size, CDR3 protein, CDR3 DNA. The D gene is left open where the match is weak. Clone size is shown for a subset of rows, as once, few, many or a class of expanded clone.

V: TRBV6-5; J: TRBJ2-7; length: 16; D: -; size: -; CDR3: CASSYRPSGLDYEQYF; DNA: TGTGCCAGCAGTTACAGGCCTTCAGGATTGGACTACGAGCAGTACTTC
V: TRBV18; J: TRBJ2-2; length: 16; D: -; size: -; CDR3: CASSLTQETNTGELFF; DNA: TGTGCCAGCTCACTAACACAGGAGACGAACACCGGGGAGCTGTTTTTT
V: TRBV11-2; J: TRBJ2-7; length: 14; D: TRBD1; size: -; CDR3: CASTPGQGPYEQYF; DNA: TGTGCCAGCACCCCGGGACAGGGCCCCTACGAGCAGTACTTC
V: TRBV10-3; J: TRBJ1-1; length: 12; D: -; size: -; CDR3: CAISDWGTEAFF; DNA: TGTGCCATCAGTGATTGGGGGACTGAAGCTTTCTTT
V: TRBV7-9; J: TRBJ1-1; length: 15; D: TRBD1; size: -; CDR3: CASSFEGGANTEAFF; DNA: TGTGCCAGCAGCTTTGAAGGGGGCGCGAACACTGAAGCTTTCTTT
V: TRBV30; J: TRBJ1-1; length: 14; D: -; size: -; CDR3: CAWNRVPMNTEAFF; DNA: TGTGCCTGGAATCGGGTACCGATGAACACTGAAGCTTTCTTT
V: TRBV5-4; J: TRBJ2-3; length: 17; D: TRBD2; size: -; CDR3: CASSLGLAGALTDTQYF; DNA: TGTGCCAGCAGCTTGGGACTAGCGGGGGCCCTCACAGATACGCAGTATTTT
V: TRBV5-4; J: TRBJ1-1; length: 14; D: TRBD1; size: -; CDR3: CASSVGQGVEEAFF; DNA: TGTGCCAGCAGCGTCGGACAGGGGGTTGAAGAAGCTTTCTTT
V: TRBV29-1; J: TRBJ1-1; length: 11; D: TRBD1; size: once; CDR3: CSARTGPEAFF; DNA: TGCAGCGCGCGGACAGGGCCCGAAGCTTTCTTT
V: TRBV5-5; J: TRBJ2-5; length: 15; D: -; size: -; CDR3: CASSLGPGGEETQYF; DNA: TGTGCCAGCAGCTTGGGGCCCGGGGGTGAAGAGACCCAGTACTTC
V: TRBV6-5; J: TRBJ2-7; length: 15; D: TRBD2; size: -; CDR3: CASSYNLAGIYEQYF; DNA: TGTGCCAGCAGTTACAATTTAGCGGGTATCTACGAGCAGTACTTC
V: TRBV4-1; J: TRBJ2-5; length: 16; D: TRBD2; size: -; CDR3: CASSPGLAGGRGTQYF; DNA: TGCGCCAGCAGCCCTGGACTAGCGGGGGGGCGGGGGACCCAGTACTTC
V: TRBV6-5; J: TRBJ1-5; length: 13; D: TRBD1; size: -; CDR3: CASTGQGGQPQHF; DNA: TGTGCCAGCACCGGACAGGGGGGTCAGCCCCAGCATTTT
V: TRBV19; J: TRBJ1-1; length: 13; D: TRBD1; size: -; CDR3: CASSIGTGIEAFF; DNA: TGTGCCAGTAGTATTGGGACAGGGATTGAAGCTTTCTTT
V: TRBV27; J: TRBJ1-2; length: 18; D: TRBD1; size: -; CDR3: CASSRGRGGDRSNYGYTF; DNA: TGTGCCAGCAGTCGAGGAAGAGGGGGCGATAGGTCTAACTATGGCTACACCTTC
V: TRBV7-9; J: TRBJ2-7; length: 14; D: -; size: once; CDR3: CASSLGGENYEQYF; DNA: TGTGCCAGCAGCTTAGGGGGAGAGAACTACGAGCAGTACTTC
V: TRBV20-1; J: TRBJ2-5; length: 11; D: -; size: -; CDR3: CSARTIETQYF; DNA: TGCAGTGCTAGAACAATAGAGACCCAGTACTTC
V: TRBV7-2; J: TRBJ2-7; length: 15; D: -; size: -; CDR3: CASSLFEGPVYEQYF; DNA: TGTGCCAGCAGCTTATTCGAGGGGCCGGTCTACGAGCAGTACTTC
V: TRBV7-3; J: TRBJ2-3; length: 15; D: -; size: -; CDR3: CASSLTGLNTDTQYF; DNA: TGTGCCAGCAGCCTAACGGGACTCAACACAGATACGCAGTATTTT
V: TRBV10-3; J: TRBJ1-2; length: 13; D: -; size: -; CDR3: CAISEAAGGGYTF; DNA: TGTGCCATCAGTGAGGCAGCTGGAGGGGGCTACACCTTC
V: TRBV7-2; J: TRBJ2-7; length: 16; D: TRBD2; size: -; CDR3: CASSLGPSGATYEQYF; DNA: TGTGCCAGCAGCTTAGGTCCTAGCGGGGCCACCTACGAGCAGTACTTC
V: TRBV6-5; J: TRBJ2-2; length: 14; D: -; size: -; CDR3: CASSYSRETGELFF; DNA: TGTGCCAGCAGTTACTCCAGGGAAACCGGGGAGCTGTTTTTT
V: TRBV7-3; J: TRBJ2-2; length: 13; D: -; size: -; CDR3: CASSLGNTGELFF; DNA: TGTGCCAGCAGCTTAGGGAACACCGGGGAGCTGTTTTTT
V: TRBV7-9; J: TRBJ2-5; length: 12; D: TRBD2; size: -; CDR3: CASSSGLDTKYF; DNA: TGTGCCAGCAGCTCGGGACTAGATACCAAGTACTTC
V: TRBV12-5; J: TRBJ2-7; length: 16; D: -; size: -; CDR3: CASGPIRAVSSYEQYF; DNA: TGTGCTAGTGGTCCAATACGTGCGGTAAGCTCCTACGAGCAGTACTTC
V: TRBV15; J: TRBJ2-7; length: 13; D: -; size: -; CDR3: CATSRDSSYEQYF; DNA: TGTGCCACCAGCAGAGACAGCTCCTACGAGCAGTACTTC
V: TRBV7-3; J: TRBJ2-5; length: 15; D: -; size: -; CDR3: CASSLTAIPGETQYF; DNA: TGTGCCAGCAGCTTAACAGCTATTCCTGGAGAGACCCAGTACTTC
V: TRBV11-2; J: TRBJ2-2; length: 14; D: -; size: -; CDR3: CASSLSRGTGELFF; DNA: TGTGCCAGCAGCTTAAGCAGAGGAACCGGGGAGCTGTTTTTT
V: TRBV27; J: TRBJ2-2; length: 16; D: TRBD2; size: -; CDR3: CASSFSAGGNTGELFF; DNA: TGTGCCAGCAGTTTTTCCGCGGGGGGAAACACCGGGGAGCTGTTTTTT
V: TRBV4-3; J: TRBJ2-7; length: 14; D: -; size: -; CDR3: CASSQDQRAYEQYF; DNA: TGCGCCAGCAGCCAAGATCAGAGAGCCTACGAGCAGTACTTC
V: TRBV28; J: TRBJ1-2; length: 13; D: -; size: -; CDR3: CASSLSRASGYTF; DNA: TGTGCCAGCAGTTTATCCAGGGCATCGGGCTACACCTTC
V: TRBV27; J: TRBJ1-4; length: 18; D: -; size: -; CDR3: CASSLSPSLVKLGEKLFF; DNA: TGTGCCAGCAGTTTATCTCCCTCTCTCGTAAAATTGGGGGAAAAACTGTTTTTT
V: TRBV9; J: TRBJ2-1; length: 18; D: -; size: -; CDR3: CASSVGLRESQNYNEQFF; DNA: TGTGCCAGCAGCGTAGGCTTAAGGGAGAGCCAAAACTACAATGAGCAGTTCTTC
V: TRBV5-5; J: TRBJ2-7; length: 12; D: -; size: -; CDR3: CASSLNTYEQYF; DNA: TGTGCCAGCAGCTTGAACACCTACGAGCAGTACTTC
V: TRBV5-1; J: TRBJ2-7; length: 13; D: -; size: -; CDR3: CASSLPGPYEQYF; DNA: TGCGCCAGCAGCTTGCCTGGGCCCTACGAGCAGTACTTC
V: TRBV29-1; J: TRBJ1-2; length: 13; D: -; size: -; CDR3: CSVGGGQGNGYTF; DNA: TGCAGCGTTGGTGGAGGGCAAGGTAATGGCTACACCTTC
V: TRBV5-4; J: TRBJ1-2; length: 14; D: -; size: -; CDR3: CASSSGLMNYGYTF; DNA: TGTGCCAGCAGCTCGGGACTCATGAACTATGGCTACACCTTC
V: TRBV7-6; J: TRBJ1-1; length: 13; D: -; size: -; CDR3: CASSLRRNTEAFF; DNA: TGTGCCAGCAGCCTGCGGAGGAACACTGAAGCTTTCTTT
V: TRBV7-2; J: TRBJ2-7; length: 15; D: TRBD2; size: -; CDR3: CASSKGTSGGYEQYF; DNA: TGTGCCAGCAGCAAAGGGACTAGCGGGGGCTACGAGCAGTACTTC
V: TRBV7-3; J: TRBJ2-2; length: 16; D: -; size: -; CDR3: CASSLRAGPNTGELFF; DNA: TGTGCCAGCAGCTTACGGGCAGGGCCGAACACCGGGGAGCTGTTTTTT
V: TRBV28; J: TRBJ2-3; length: 15; D: TRBD1; size: -; CDR3: CASSGTGARADTQYF; DNA: TGTGCCAGCAGTGGAACAGGGGCAAGGGCAGATACGCAGTATTTT
V: TRBV29-1; J: TRBJ2-1; length: 11; D: -; size: once; CDR3: CSVEDWGETVF; DNA: TGCAGCGTTGAAGATTGGGGCGAGACAGTCTTC
V: TRBV10-1; J: TRBJ1-6; length: 15; D: TRBD1; size: -; CDR3: CANPDREDYNSPLHF; DNA: TGCGCCAACCCGGACAGGGAGGATTATAATTCACCCCTCCACTTT
V: TRBV6-4; J: TRBJ2-2; length: 14; D: -; size: -; CDR3: CASSEGGTTGELFF; DNA: TGTGCCAGCAGTGAAGGAGGGACCACCGGGGAGCTGTTTTTT
V: TRBV10-3; J: TRBJ1-6; length: 16; D: -; size: -; CDR3: CAISESGTVIGSPLHF; DNA: TGTGCCATCAGTGAGTCCGGTACAGTAATAGGTTCACCCCTCCACTTT